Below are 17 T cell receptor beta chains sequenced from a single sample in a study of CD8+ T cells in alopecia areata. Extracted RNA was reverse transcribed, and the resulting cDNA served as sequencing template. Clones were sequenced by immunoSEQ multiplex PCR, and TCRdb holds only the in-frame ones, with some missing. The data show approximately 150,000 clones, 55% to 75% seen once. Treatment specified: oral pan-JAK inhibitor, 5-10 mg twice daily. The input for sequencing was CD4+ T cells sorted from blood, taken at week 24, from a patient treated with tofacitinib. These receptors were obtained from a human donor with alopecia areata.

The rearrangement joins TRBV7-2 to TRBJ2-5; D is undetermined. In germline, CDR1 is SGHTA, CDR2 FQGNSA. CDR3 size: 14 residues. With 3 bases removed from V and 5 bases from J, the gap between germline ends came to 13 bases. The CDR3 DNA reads TGTGCCAGCAGCTTTGGGTGGCTGGGGGAGACCCAGTACTTC. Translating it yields CASSFGWLGETQYF.

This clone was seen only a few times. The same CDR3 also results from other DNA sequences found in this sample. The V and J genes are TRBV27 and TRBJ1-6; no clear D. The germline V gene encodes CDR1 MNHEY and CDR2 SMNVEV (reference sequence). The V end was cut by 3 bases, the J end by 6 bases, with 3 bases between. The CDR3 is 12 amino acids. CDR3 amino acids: CASSFSNSPLHF. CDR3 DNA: TGTGCCAGCAGTTTTAGTAATTCACCCCTCCACTTT.

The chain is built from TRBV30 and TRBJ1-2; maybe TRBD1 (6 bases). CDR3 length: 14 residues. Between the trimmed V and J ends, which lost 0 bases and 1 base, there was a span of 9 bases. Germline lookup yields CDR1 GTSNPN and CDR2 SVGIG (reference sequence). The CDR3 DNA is TGTGCCTGGAGTGTGACGGACAGTAACTATGGCTACACCTTC. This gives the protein CAWSVTDSNYGYTF.

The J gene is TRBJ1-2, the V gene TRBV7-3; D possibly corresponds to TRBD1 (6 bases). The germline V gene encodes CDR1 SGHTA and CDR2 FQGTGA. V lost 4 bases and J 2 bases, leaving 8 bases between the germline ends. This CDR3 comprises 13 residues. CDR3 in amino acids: CASSWDTNYGYTF. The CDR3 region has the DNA TGTGCCAGCAGCTGGGACACCAACTATGGCTACACCTTC.

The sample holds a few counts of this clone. CDR3 nucleotides: TGCAGCGGGGCATCCAATGAGCAGTTCTTC. Translated: CSGASNEQFF. The chain recombines TRBV29-1 with TRBJ2-1; no clear D. The CDR3 extends over 10 amino acids. The germline CDR1 and CDR2 sequences are SQVTM and ANQGSEA. V lost 7 bases to trimming and J lost 6 bases, with 7 bases between them.

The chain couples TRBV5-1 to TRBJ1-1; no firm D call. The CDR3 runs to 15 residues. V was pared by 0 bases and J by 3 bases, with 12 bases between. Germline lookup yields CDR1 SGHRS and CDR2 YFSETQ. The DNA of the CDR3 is TGCGCCAGCAGCTTGGTGGCGGCGCAGGACACTGAAGCTTTCTTT. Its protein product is CASSLVAAQDTEAFF.

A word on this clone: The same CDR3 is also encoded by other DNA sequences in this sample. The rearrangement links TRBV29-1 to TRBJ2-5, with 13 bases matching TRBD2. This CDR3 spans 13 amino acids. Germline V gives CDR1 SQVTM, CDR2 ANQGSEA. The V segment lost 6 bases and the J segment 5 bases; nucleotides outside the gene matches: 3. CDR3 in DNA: TGCAGCGTGGGACTAGCGGGACAGGAGACCCAGTACTTC. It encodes CSVGLAGQETQYF. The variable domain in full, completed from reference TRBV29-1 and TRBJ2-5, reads SAVISQKPSRDICQRGTSLTIQCQVDSQVTMMFWYRQQPGQSLTLIATANQGSEATYESGFVIDKFPISRPNLTFSTLTVSNMSPEDSSIYLCSVGLAGQETQYFGPGTRLLVL.

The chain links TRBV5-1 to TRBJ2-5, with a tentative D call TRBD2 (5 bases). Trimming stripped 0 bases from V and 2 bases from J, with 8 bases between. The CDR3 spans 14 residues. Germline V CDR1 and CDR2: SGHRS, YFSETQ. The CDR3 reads CASSLGGSQETQYF. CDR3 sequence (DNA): TGCGCCAGCAGCTTGGGAGGGTCGCAAGAGACCCAGTACTTC.

CDR3 bases: TGCGCCAGCAGCTCCTCACTTTGGACAGGGAGGGAGACCCAGTACTTC. It encodes CASSSSLWTGRETQYF. The chain recombines TRBV5-1 with TRBJ2-5; 8 bases match TRBD1. The ends lost 3 bases at V and 5 bases at J; junction bases unmatched: 12. The CDR3 sequence is 16 residues long. CDR1 and CDR2 (germline): SGHRS, YFSETQ.

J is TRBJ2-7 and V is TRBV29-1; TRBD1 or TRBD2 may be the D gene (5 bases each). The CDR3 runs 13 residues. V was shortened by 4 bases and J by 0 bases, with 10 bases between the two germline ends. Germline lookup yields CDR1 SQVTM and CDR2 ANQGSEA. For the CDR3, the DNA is TGCAGCGTTGGAGGGGTCACCTCCTACGAGCAGTACTTC. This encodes CSVGGVTSYEQYF.

CDR3 sequence: CASSRDRVYEQYF. CDR3 DNA sequence: TGTGCCAGCAGCCGAGACCGAGTATACGAGCAGTACTTC. V gene TRBV14 combines with J gene TRBJ2-7; no clear D. Germline V lookup: CDR1 SGHDN, CDR2 FVKESK. The V end was cut by 4 bases, the J end by 4 bases, with 11 bases between. The CDR3 runs to 13 residues. Complete variable domain (other parts from reference TRBV14 and TRBJ2-7): EAGVTQFPSHSVIEKGQTVTLRCDPISGHDNLYWYRRVMGKEIKFLLHFVKESKQDESGMPNNRFLAERTGGTYSTLKVQPAELEDSGVYFCASSRDRVYEQYFGPGTRLTVT.

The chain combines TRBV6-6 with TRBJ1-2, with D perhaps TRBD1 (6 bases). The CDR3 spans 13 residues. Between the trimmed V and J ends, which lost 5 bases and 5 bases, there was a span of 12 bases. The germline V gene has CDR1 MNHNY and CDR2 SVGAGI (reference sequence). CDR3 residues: CASSRGVGYGYTF. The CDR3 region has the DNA TGTGCCAGCAGTAGGGGGGTGGGTTATGGCTACACCTTC.

The CDR3 loop is CASRGIGNSPLHF. The CDR3 DNA is TGTGCCAGCAGAGGGATTGGGAATTCACCCCTCCACTTT. The chain has TRBV25-1 and TRBJ1-6; D unclear. Germline V lookup: CDR1 MGHDK, CDR2 SYGVNS. V was pared by 6 bases and J by 7 bases, with 10 bases between. This CDR3 spans 13 amino acids.

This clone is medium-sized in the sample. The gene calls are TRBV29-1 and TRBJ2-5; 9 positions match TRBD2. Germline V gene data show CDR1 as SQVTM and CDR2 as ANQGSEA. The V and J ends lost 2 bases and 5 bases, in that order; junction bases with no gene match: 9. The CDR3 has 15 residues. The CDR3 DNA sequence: TGCAGCGTTGAAAAGCGGGGGGCACTTACGGAGACCCAGTACTTC. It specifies CSVEKRGALTETQYF.

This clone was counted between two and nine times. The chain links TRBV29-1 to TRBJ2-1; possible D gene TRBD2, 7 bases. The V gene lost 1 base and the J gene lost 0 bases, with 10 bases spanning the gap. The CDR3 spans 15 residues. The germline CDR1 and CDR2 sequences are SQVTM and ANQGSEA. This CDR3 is CSVEGGGLSYNEQFF. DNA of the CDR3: TGCAGCGTTGAAGGCGGGGGCCTCTCCTACAATGAGCAGTTCTTC.

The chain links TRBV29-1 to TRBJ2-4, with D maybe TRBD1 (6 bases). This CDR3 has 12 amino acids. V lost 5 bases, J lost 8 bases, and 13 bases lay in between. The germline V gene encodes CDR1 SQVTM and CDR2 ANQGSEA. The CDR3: CSVMDSGHIQYF. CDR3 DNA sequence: TGCAGCGTTATGGACAGCGGACACATTCAGTACTTC. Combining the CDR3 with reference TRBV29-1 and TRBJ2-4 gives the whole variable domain SAVISQKPSRDICQRGTSLTIQCQVDSQVTMMFWYRQQPGQSLTLIATANQGSEATYESGFVIDKFPISRPNLTFSTLTVSNMSPEDSSIYLCSVMDSGHIQYFGAGTRLSVL.

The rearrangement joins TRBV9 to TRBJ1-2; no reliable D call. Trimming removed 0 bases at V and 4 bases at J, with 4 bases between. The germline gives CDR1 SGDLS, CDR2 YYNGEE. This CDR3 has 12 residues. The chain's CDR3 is CASSVGLYGYTF. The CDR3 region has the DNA TGTGCCAGCAGCGTAGGCCTCTATGGCTACACCTTC.